This T cell receptor beta chain appears in the sequencing data of a study of CD4 and CD8 cells across lung adenocarcinoma regions. Donors had localized lung adenocarcinoma, a non-small cell lung cancer. The CDR3 has 14 residues. From germline, CDR1 is MNHEY and CDR2 SVGAGI. Each CDR3 protein gets one entry after TCRdb re-called the PCR reads with MiXCR. The sample lists roughly 25,000 distinct CDR3 sequences, about 50% occurring once. With respect to this clonotype: The junction and the germline gene differ at one end; a read error may be behind it.

The receptor's source is a male donor with lung adenocarcinoma. The CD4 and CD8 labels of this study may be unreliable. The J gene is TRBJ2-3, the V gene TRBV6-5; possibly TRBD1 for D (6 bases). The source material was CD8+ T cells from the center of a lung tumor. The CDR3 nucleotides are TGTGCCAGCAATTTGGTCAGGGGCAAAAACACGCAGTACTTT. Protein sequence: CASNLVRGKNTQYF.